This T cell receptor (beta chain) is from a study of neurological immune-mediated disorders (dated by TCRdb to the late 2010s). Concerning the study at large: Peripheral blood TCR-beta repertoires from patients with HTLV-I-associated myelopathy (HAM/TSP), patients with multiple sclerosis, and healthy controls were compared in the study using UMI-based sequencing. Of the approximately 70 subjects in the cohort, some 14 were HAM/TSP patients, around 35 were multiple sclerosis patients, and some 20 were healthy controls. The 106 TCR-beta libraries covered PBMC samples along with longitudinal samples, technical triplicates, and paired sorted CD4+ and CD8+ T-cell subsets.

Here V drops 4 bases and J drops 5 bases, and the junction holds 5 bases not matched to any gene. In the germline V gene, CDR1 corresponds to MGHDK and CDR2 to SYGVNS. Its CDR3 holds 14 amino acids, cysteine through phenylalanine. Only the CDR3 DNA stays, 42 bases, in frame from base 1. The investigation overall reported the following: No identical CDR3 amino acid sequences were shared among expanded clones across subjects, suggesting private TCR-beta repertoires in all groups. The highest TCR clonal expansion was observed in HAM/TSP patients, whereas the lowest was observed in MS patients, even when compared with healthy controls.

cDNA was synthesized by template-switch 5'RACE using a primer with a 10-nucleotide random unique molecular identifier that tagged each TCR transcript. Every sequencing run covered 15-18 subjects and yielded more than 160 million TCR-beta sequences. The RNeasy kit was used to extract total RNA. TCR-beta VDJ regions were amplified with primers for the TCR constant region and the 5'RACE anchor, using the KAPA Real-time Library Amplification kit. Sample indexes and Illumina adaptors were added in a first PCR, after which library yield was increased in a second PCR. After Ampure bead purification, the roughly 650 bp TCR product was size-selected on a 2% E-gel SizeSelection system. Before pooling, library quality was checked on a Bioanalyzer, concentration was measured with Qubit, and libraries were quantified with the Kapa Library Quantification kit. An Illumina HiSeq 2500 sequenced the libraries paired-end 2 x 150 bp. To increase sequence diversity, about 25-31% phiX was spiked into each library pool. In the original analysis: Quality-filtered reads were processed with the UMI-based MiGEC pipeline, which removed over 80% of raw TCR sequences during error correction. VDJ genes were aligned to IMGT germline references, and each clonotype was defined by a unique CDR3 amino acid sequence together with V-J genes. Clonal expansion, Shannon diversity and CDR3 relatedness (CalcPairwiseDistances, ClusterSamples) were evaluated with VDJtools, and phylogenetic trees were built with CLCbio workbench. Using coefficient-of-variation modelling across technical triplicates, the study counted a clone as expanded if it had at least 8 unique UMIs. TCRdb reprocessed the public reads (quality trimming at Q25 with fastp, clone calling with MiXCR) and kept in-frame beta chains. Under each unique CDR3 protein, matching rows form one entry showing the most common genes and DNA. These V and J calls derive from TCRdb rather than the authors' analysis. This sample lists 20,000 or so distinct CDR3 sequences; roughly an eighth were detected once. Roughly 17% of the sample goes to the ten largest clones.

Unsorted PBMC libraries were generated from 2 million PBMCs stored in RNAlater at -80 °C until RNA extraction. PBMCs were separated from peripheral blood using Ficoll-Hypaque density gradient centrifugation and then cryopreserved in liquid nitrogen. In its sample, this clonotype was seen many times. The target of this receptor is not known. No qualities accompany the bases; no much larger clone lies one base away. The chain was built from TRBV25-1 and TRBJ2-5, with 9 bases in between that match TRBD2. Sample: PBMCs. The receptor was isolated from a woman aged 40 to 50 with HTLV-1-associated myelopathy (HAM/TSP). The CDR3 sequence is CASSASGVFETQYF. The DNA reads as follows: TGTGCCAGCAGTGCTAGCGGGGTTTTTGAGACCCAGTACTTC.